Here is one T cell receptor beta chain with its context. What antigen it recognizes has not been identified. Base-call qualities are not available, and no considerably larger clone is one nucleotide away. The data were obtained in a study of blood T cell repertoires in COVID-19 (TCRdb year 2020). About the investigation overall: Samples from collaborators originated in the United States, Italy and Spain and spanned both the acute and convalescent phases of COVID-19. The material from the prospective study consisted of cDNA or gDNA derived from T cells, B-cell-depleted T cells, or PBMCs. Subjects who had been exposed to COVID-19, were actively infected with it, or had recovered from it provided the deeply sampled blood TCRbeta repertoires that made up the dataset. A freely available public database, intended as a resource for researchers studying the immune response to SARS-CoV-2, is where the repertoires were released. The samples were drawn from the first 160 participants of the ongoing ImmuneRACE study and from 950 to 1,500 subjects provided by 6 global collaborators. A de-identified subject ID, COVID-19 status, age in years and sex were almost always included in the sample metadata. Where available, HLA class I and class II types were obtained from metadata supplied by the sample provider rather than from assay-based typing.

The full study reports these points: Clinical and demographic metadata were provided uncurated, with the amount varying by source and participant.

The collaborating institutions used their own protocols to collect whole blood in K2EDTA tubes. Collaborator samples were shipped for TCRbeta analysis as frozen whole blood, isolated PBMCs, or DNA extracted from either sample type. The immunoSEQ Assay, a bias-controlled multiplex PCR, was used to amplify TCRbeta CDR3 regions from genomic DNA. The authors processed their data as follows. The number of nucleated cells in each sample was estimated by amplification of reference gene primers within the assay. Sequence reads were collapsed and filtered to measure the absolute abundance of every unique TCRbeta CDR3 rearrangement. For each sample, productive Simpson clonality was calculated as the square root of Simpson's diversity index over productive rearrangements. The immuneACCESS repertoire file appears here via TCRdb, limited to in-frame rearrangements. These files lack a portion of the clones; in checked studies, under half of the deficit traces to unresolved V genes, and the cause of the others is not known. The D gene and trimming were derived from the DNA, and the V and J assignments and clone size from that table. The sample data list 45,000 or so clones, and more than 70% of these were observed just once. The ten largest clones represent roughly 4.6% of the sample.

The sequence came from a woman in her 70s with acute or convalescent COVID-19. The sequenced sample was peripheral blood.

The nucleotide sequence is TGTGCCAGCAGCTTACGTGTCACAGGGGGTAACTACAATGAGCAGTTCTTC. Translated, it reads CASSLRVTGGNYNEQFF. The V and J genes are TRBV7-3 and TRBJ2-1, with 8 middle bases fitting TRBD1. Measured from the cysteine to the phenylalanine, the CDR3 is 17 residues long. Only the CDR3 region is kept as DNA, spanning 51 bases read in frame from base 1. Here V drops 2 bases and J drops 3 bases, and the junction holds 9 bases not matched to any gene. CDR1 SGHTA and CDR2 FQGTGA are derived from the germline V gene.